This is a list of T cell receptor beta chains from one sample in a study of blood T cells in healthy people across ages. From the 5' RACE reads, TCRdb called clonotypes with MiXCR, one entry per CDR3 protein. This repertoire shows approximately 680,000 distinct CDR3 sequences, about 30% found once; its top ten account for 15%. Material for sequencing was blood. The receptors originated from a woman older than 75 in good health. The CDR3 runs from the conserved cysteine through the conserved F or W. The order of the fields is V gene, CDR3 length, J gene, clone size, D gene, CDR3 DNA, CDR3 protein. D genes are given only for firm matches. Not every row has a clone size; where given, it reads once, few, many or a size class.

TRBV18	13	TRBJ1-1	few	NA	TGTGCCAGCTCACCAAGCTCGATCACTGAAGCTTTCTTT	CASSPSSITEAFF
TRBV5-1	14	TRBJ2-3	many	TRBD2	TGCGCCAGCAGCTTGCCGGGGGGGACGGATACGCAGTATTTT	CASSLPGGTDTQYF
TRBV7-2	17	TRBJ2-1	once	NA	TGTGCCAGCAGCCCTCGAGGGCCCGGCACGAGCTACAATGAGCAGTTCTTC	CASSPRGPGTSYNEQFF
TRBV5-1	16	TRBJ1-1	NA	NA	TGCGCCAGCAGCTTGGATCCCGGGACCGGGAACACTGAAGCTTTCTTT	CASSLDPGTGNTEAFF
TRBV20-1	13	TRBJ2-1	few	TRBD2	TGCAGTCGAGGGACTAGCGGGATAAGAGAGCAGTTCTTC	CSRGTSGIREQFF
TRBV28	14	TRBJ2-1	many	NA	TGTGCCAGCAGTCCCCCGGGGACCTTAACTAAGCAGTTCTTC	CASSPPGTLTKQFF
TRBV5-1	16	TRBJ2-5	many	NA	TGCGCCAGCAGGCGGTTCAGTCCAGGGGGAGGGGAGACCCAGTACTTC	CASRRFSPGGGETQYF
TRBV4-1	14	TRBJ1-2	NA	NA	TGCGCCAGCAGCCAAGATGTGAGTCTTTATGGCTACACCTTC	CASSQDVSLYGYTF
TRBV27	16	TRBJ1-1	NA	NA	TGTGCCAGCAGTTTTATGGGGGGCGCCAGGAACACTGAAGCTTTCTTT	CASSFMGGARNTEAFF
TRBV9	14	TRBJ2-7	many	NA	TGTGCCAGCAGCGCCACCGAGAGGGGTGGCGAGCAGTACTTC	CASSATERGGEQYF
TRBV11-2	16	TRBJ1-2	many	NA	TGTGCCAGCAGCTTACGACACCCCGCATATAACTATGGCTACACCTTC	CASSLRHPAYNYGYTF
TRBV4-2	12	TRBJ2-1	many	NA	TGTGCCAGCAGCCACTCGGGGGTTGAGCAGTTCTTC	CASSHSGVEQFF
TRBV11-2	15	TRBJ2-1	many	TRBD1	TGTGCCAGCAGCCTCCAGGGACAGAGCTACAATGAGCAGTTCTTC	CASSLQGQSYNEQFF
TRBV27	14	TRBJ2-3	many	NA	TGTGCCAGCAGCAATCCGGGCCGCACAGATACGCAGTATTTT	CASSNPGRTDTQYF
TRBV5-1	15	TRBJ2-2	many	NA	TGCGCCAGCAGCCCCGGACAGCTTAACACCGGGGAGCTGTTTTTT	CASSPGQLNTGELFF
TRBV20-1	12	TRBJ1-5	many	NA	TGCAGTGCTACAGGGGCTCGGCAGCCCCAGCATTTT	CSATGARQPQHF
TRBV5-1	13	TRBJ2-7	NA	NA	TGCGCCAGCAGCCTTTTGGGGGAATACGAGCAGTACTTC	CASSLLGEYEQYF
TRBV11-3	14	TRBJ2-5	NA	TRBD2	TGTGCCAGCAGCTTATGGGGGGGGAACAATGAGCAGTACTTC	CASSLWGGNNEQYF
TRBV9	14	TRBJ1-1	NA	TRBD1	TGTGCCAGCAGCGTAGAGGGGACAGTGACTGAAGCTTTCTTT	CASSVEGTVTEAFF
TRBV3-1	16	TRBJ1-6	NA	NA	TGTGCCAGCAGCCGATCCTCCGGGGCAGAGAATTCACCCCTCCACTTT	CASSRSSGAENSPLHF
TRBV7-2	15	TRBJ2-7	NA	NA	TGTGCCAGCAGCTTAGGGGGCCTAGCTTTCTACGAGCAGTACTTC	CASSLGGLAFYEQYF
TRBV9	17	TRBJ2-2	NA	NA	TGTGCCAGCAGCGAGGGGGGCCAGGGTTTAAACACCGGGGAGCTGTTTTTT	CASSEGGQGLNTGELFF
TRBV4-2	17	TRBJ2-3	many	NA	TGTGCCAGCAGCCAAGAGACGTCAGGGGCGGTAGCAGATACGCAGTATTTT	CASSQETSGAVADTQYF
TRBV11-2	15	TRBJ2-4	many	NA	TGTGCCAGCAGCTTACGAGCCCTAGCCAAAAACATTCAGTACTTC	CASSLRALAKNIQYF
TRBV27	18	TRBJ2-5	few	NA	TGTGCCAGCAGTCTCCTAGGGGGTGGGTTTTCCTCAGGGGAGACCCAGTACTTC	CASSLLGGGFSSGETQYF
TRBV30	15	TRBJ2-1	NA	TRBD2	TGTGCCTGGTCCCCCGCAGATGGGCGGGGGAATGAGCAGTTCTTC	CAWSPADGRGNEQFF
TRBV4-1	18	TRBJ2-2	NA	TRBD1	TGCGCCAGCAGCCAAGATATTTCTCGGACAGGGATCTTAGGGGAGCTGTTTTTT	CASSQDISRTGILGELFF
TRBV12-3/TRBV12-4	13	TRBJ1-2	few	NA	TGTGCCAGCAGTCCCGGGACAATCTATGGCTACACCTTC	CASSPGTIYGYTF
TRBV7-2	14	TRBJ2-1	many	TRBD2	TGTGCCAGCAGCGCTGGGACTAGATACAATGAGCAGTTCTTC	CASSAGTRYNEQFF
TRBV20-1	14	TRBJ2-1	NA	NA	TGCAGTGCTCCCCCTTTGGGGGGGCACAATGAGCAGTGCTTC	CSAPPLGGHNEQCF
TRBV18	20	TRBJ2-3	many	NA	TGTGCCAGCTCACCAAGGCTCGACATCGGACGCTCAAGGACCACAGATACGCAGTATTTT	CASSPRLDIGRSRTTDTQYF
TRBV7-2	14	TRBJ2-1	many	NA	TGTGCCAGCAGCTTAGTTGGGGGCCCCAATGAGCAGTTCTTC	CASSLVGGPNEQFF
TRBV6-1	14	TRBJ1-5	few	TRBD1	TGTGCCAGCAGCGCCGGGACAGCCCGTCAGCCCCAGCATTTT	CASSAGTARQPQHF
TRBV20-1	15	TRBJ2-1	many	TRBD2	TGCAGTGCTACACTTTTGGCGGGGGGGCTTGATGAGCAGTTCTTC	CSATLLAGGLDEQFF
TRBV30	13	TRBJ1-2	NA	TRBD1	TGTGCCTGGGGTCGGGGACAGTCCTATGGCTACACCTTC	CAWGRGQSYGYTF
TRBV7-9	14	TRBJ1-2	NA	NA	TGTGCCAGCAGCTGGTCGGGGACCTACGGTGGCTACACCTTC	CASSWSGTYGGYTF
TRBV7-2	17	TRBJ2-3	many	TRBD2	TGTGCCAGCAGCCCCGGGACTAGCGGGGGGGCCACAGATACGCAGTATTTT	CASSPGTSGGATDTQYF
TRBV6-5	12	TRBJ2-7	few	NA	TGTGCTTTATCCGGGGCCGGCTACGAGCAGTACTTC	CALSGAGYEQYF
TRBV6-6	15	TRBJ1-5	many	NA	TGTGCCAGCAGACGGGGGGAGATAGACAATCAGCCCCAGCATTTT	CASRRGEIDNQPQHF
TRBV6-2/TRBV6-3	15	TRBJ2-3	NA	NA	TGTGCCAGCAGTTACTCTTACAGCTACACAGATACGCAGTATTTT	CASSYSYSYTDTQYF
TRBV5-1	17	TRBJ2-2	few	NA	TGCGCCAGCAGCCCGCCGGGCATTCGCTCGAACACCGGGGAGCTGTTTTTT	CASSPPGIRSNTGELFF
TRBV4-1	16	TRBJ2-3	few	TRBD1	TGCGCCAGCAGCCAAGGTTCCGGGACAGGCACAGATACGCAGTATTTT	CASSQGSGTGTDTQYF
TRBV20-1	15	TRBJ2-1	NA	NA	TGCAGTGCTAGAGTACAGCTAATGGCCTACAATGAGCAGTTCTTC	CSARVQLMAYNEQFF
TRBV6-2/TRBV6-3	13	TRBJ1-2	many	NA	TGTGCCAGCAGTCCGTACAGGGATGAAGGCTACACCTTC	CASSPYRDEGYTF
TRBV11-2	16	TRBJ2-5	few	TRBD2	TGTGCCAGCAGCTTCGGCGGCGGGGGGGCCGCAGAGACCCAGTACTTC	CASSFGGGGAAETQYF
TRBV5-1	15	TRBJ1-1	few	TRBD1	TGCGCCAGCAGCTTCGGGGACAGATTGAACACTGAAGCTTTCTTT	CASSFGDRLNTEAFF
TRBV4-1	18	TRBJ2-3	NA	TRBD2	TGCGCCAGCAGCCGTAGACTAGCGGGGGGGCGGACCACAGATACGCAGTATTTT	CASSRRLAGGRTTDTQYF
TRBV5-1	15	TRBJ2-4	many	NA	TGCGCCAGCAGCTTGGGGGGGGCCGACAAAAACATTCAGTACTTC	CASSLGGADKNIQYF
TRBV20-1	16	TRBJ1-2	NA	NA	TGCAGTGCTAGAGATCTAGTGGGGGGTTCTAACTATGGCTACACCTTC	CSARDLVGGSNYGYTF
TRBV7-2	16	TRBJ2-7	NA	TRBD1	TGTGCCAGCAGCTCCGCAGGGGGAGCGGATTTCTACGAGCAGTACTTC	CASSSAGGADFYEQYF
TRBV4-2	15	TRBJ2-5	many	NA	TGTGCCAGCAGCGAAGATACCGGGTGGGCATTTGCCCAGTACTTC	CASSEDTGWAFAQYF
TRBV28	15	TRBJ2-7	NA	TRBD1	TGTGCCAGCAGTTACACGGGACAGGGATACTACGAGCAGTACTTC	CASSYTGQGYYEQYF